Sequencing of this TCR beta chain was carried out in a study of T-cell memory formation after mild COVID-19 (dated by TCRdb to about 2021). With respect to the entire study: Most TCR sequence clusters were specific to one of the two donors. Longitudinal TCRalpha and TCRbeta repertoire sequencing tracked T-cell clones expanding and contracting after mild COVID-19 in two donors. Two young, previously healthy adult volunteers made up the cohort, one male and one female. Overall results and qualifications from the work: The detection of some responding clones in pre-infection memory suggests that pre-existing cross-reactive memory T cells joined the SARS-CoV-2 response. Whether the second-wave clones peaking on day 37 were SARS-CoV-2 specific was not confirmed. Contracting CD4+ clones were located mainly in the CM and EM memory subsets, whereas CD8+ clones were found to be enriched in EMRA. The study covered only two mild cases, and larger cohorts including severe cases with pre-infection samples were considered necessary. Balanced CD4/CD8 phenotypes were observed for clones contracting from day 15 to 85, whereas a bias towards CD4+ was observed for a second wave of clones expanding from day 15 to 37.

Ficoll-Paque density gradient centrifugation was used to isolate PBMCs. Data came from an Illumina NovaSeq 6000. cDNA libraries for TCRalpha and TCRbeta were prepared by 5'RACE using constant-segment primers, with sample barcodes and unique molecular identifiers added. Trizol reagent was used to extract RNA from every sample. The libraries were amplified in two PCR steps, and the second step added a second sample barcode and Illumina TruSeq adapters. Libraries were sequenced on an Illumina NovaSeq with 2 x 150 bp paired-end reads. The authors' analysis ran thus. Demultiplexing of reads and collapsing into UMI-guided consensus sequences were performed with migec v1.2.7. Using mixcr v2.1.11, UMI consensuses were aligned to TRA and TRB V and J templates and then assembled into clonotypes. Clonotypes were classified as expanded or contracted when called significant by both edgeR and NoisET, with noise models trained on biological replicates. edgeR calls used a false discovery rate-adjusted p below 0.01 and a log2 fold-change threshold of 1. PCA with hierarchical clustering of max-normalized trajectories of the 1000 most abundant clonotypes was used as exploratory dynamics analysis. Separately sequenced CD4+ and CD8+ repertoires were used to assign the CD4 or CD8 phenotype of responding clones. TCRdb ran its own pipeline on the public reads, namely fastp trimming at Q25 and MiXCR clone calling, and kept in-frame beta chains. Each CDR3 protein gets just one entry, which takes the most common genes and DNA from the rows behind it. What appears here as the V and J calls and clone size reflects TCRdb's work, not the paper's. The sample table lists 470,000 or so distinct CDR3 sequences, 20% of them with a count of one. The ten largest make up about 8.8% of the sample.

This clonotype was seen a handful of times. Its specific antigen is unknown. No much larger clonotype is one base removed from it; base qualities were not supplied. Taken from the germline V gene, the CDR1 and CDR2 loops are SGHAT and FQNNGV. Compared with germline, V lacks 4 bases and J lacks 9 bases; bases without a gene match: 10. The CDR3 has 15 amino acids, counting the end cysteine and phenylalanine. Just CDR3 DNA is preserved here, 45 bases in frame from base 1. The sequence came from an adult woman who had mild COVID-19 (a few samples of this study predate the infection). The sample titles of this study are shuffled in the database, so cell type and time point are left out; the donor was told from shared clones. The sequencing sample was made of PBMCs or a T cell subset sorted from them (not recorded which). The rearrangement joined TRBV11-2 to TRBJ2-7, and 12 junctional nucleotides match TRBD2. The DNA reads as follows: TGTGCCAGCAGCTCAGAGACTAGCGGGAGATATGGGCAGTACTTC. Translated, it gives CASSSETSGRYGQYF.